Following are 18 T cell receptor beta chains from one sample sequenced in a study of persistence of HIV-infected CD4 T cells. Their cognate antigens are unknown. Overlapping HIV-1 Gag 15-mer peptides at approximately 0.96 ug per peptide per mL were used. CD4+ T cells upregulating both CD40 ligand and CD69 were sorted as responding cells. This was the immunoSEQ version 4 assay in survey mode. Assay used: immunoSEQ multiplex PCR; TCRdb lists only in-frame clones, some missing. The sample lists fewer than 35,000 clones, roughly 71% occurring once. This material consisted of CD4+ T cells sorted from PBMCs after approximately 19-hour stimulation, taken from a patient who received antiretroviral therapy. These receptors all come from an adult man with HIV who was CMV-seropositive.

The chain is built from TRBV6-6 and TRBJ1-1; D may be TRBD1 (6 bases). V was pared by 0 bases and J by 4 bases, with 12 bases between. The CDR3 covers 15 residues. The germline V gene encodes CDR1 MNHNY and CDR2 SVGAGI (reference sequence). This CDR3 is CASSYSIRGSTEAFF. CDR3 coding DNA: TGTGCCAGCAGTTACTCGATCAGGGGTAGCACTGAAGCTTTCTTT.

The J gene is TRBJ1-2, the V gene TRBV3-1 (or the pseudogene TRBV3-2); D unclear. Germline V lookup: CDR1 LGHDT, CDR2 YNNKEL (reference sequence). V was pared by 1 base and J by 2 bases, with 11 bases between. The CDR3 contains 15 residues. The CDR3 here is CASSQGPSGNYGYTF. The CDR3 coding sequence is TGTGCCAGCAGCCAAGGACCCTCGGGGAACTATGGCTACACCTTC.

This sequence joins TRBV7-3 and TRBJ1-1, with 9 bases fitting TRBD1. Germline lookup yields CDR1 SGHTA and CDR2 FQGTGA. With 5 bases clipped from V and 5 bases from J, the junction kept 6 bases outside the gene matches. This CDR3 region has 14 residues. CDR3 in DNA: TGTGCCAGCAGCCCCACAGGGGGCAAGACTGAAGCTTTCTTT. It translates to CASSPTGGKTEAFF.

The chain recombines TRBV19 with TRBJ1-1, with D tentatively TRBD1 (6 bases). CDR3 length: 15 amino acids. Deletions cut 4 bases from V and 6 bases from J, with 18 bases between. Germline loops: CDR1 LNHDA, CDR2 SQIVND (reference sequence). CDR3 loop: CASSTTGAGNAEAFF. The CDR3 bases are TGTGCCAGTAGTACCACGGGGGCGGGTAACGCTGAAGCTTTCTTT. Full variable domain (missing parts from reference TRBV19 and TRBJ1-1): DGGITQSPKYLFRKEGQNVTLSCEQNLNHDAMYWYRQDPGQGLRLIYYSQIVNDFQKGDIAEGYSVSREKKESFPLTVTSAQKNPTAFYLCASSTTGAGNAEAFFGQGTRLTVV.

This chain joins TRBV28 and TRBJ1-5, with a possible D match to TRBD1 (5 bases). CDR3 length: 13 amino acids. V was shortened by 10 bases and J by 1 base, with 11 bases between the two germline ends. CDR1 and CDR2 from the germline V gene are MDHEN and SYDVKM. CDR3 region: CATNRGSNQPQHF. The DNA for the CDR3 is TGTGCCACCAATAGGGGCAGCAATCAGCCCCAGCATTTT.

The genes are TRBV2 and TRBJ1-3; tentative D call: TRBD1 (5 bases). Germline-derived CDR1 and CDR2 are SNHLY and FYNNEI. The CDR3 loop spans 15 amino acids. The V end was cut by 3 bases, the J end by 2 bases, with 11 bases between. The CDR3 sequence: CASSDDRGAGNTIYF. As DNA, the CDR3 is TGTGCCAGCAGTGACGACAGAGGGGCTGGAAACACCATATATTTT.

The chain has TRBV2 and TRBJ2-3, with a tentative D call TRBD1 (5 bases). The germline CDR1 and CDR2 sequences are SNHLY and FYNNEI. The CDR3 has 13 amino acids. Trimming pared 4 bases from V and 6 bases from J, leaving 11 bases between. The CDR3 nucleotides are TGTGCCAGCAGTGTTGGGGCCCTCGATACGCAGTATTTT. As protein: CASSVGALDTQYF.

V gene TRBV6-6 combines with J gene TRBJ2-2; no clear D gene. Germline V lookup: CDR1 MNHNY, CDR2 SVGAGI (reference sequence). This CDR3 spans 14 amino acids. The V end was cut by 5 bases, the J end by 1 base, with 8 bases between. CDR3 residues: CASSPNQNTGELFF. CDR3 in DNA: TGTGCCAGCAGTCCTAACCAGAACACCGGGGAGCTGTTTTTT.

By its share, this clone is medium-sized (0.01 to 0.1%). Other DNA sequences in this specimen translate into the identical CDR3. The chain has TRBV7-7 and TRBJ2-3; TRBD2 might be the D (6 bases). The germline CDR1 and CDR2 sequences are SSHAT and FNYEAQ (reference sequence). Trimming pared 1 base from V and 0 bases from J, leaving 11 bases between. The CDR3 has 16 amino acids. The CDR3 nucleotides are TGTGCCAGCAGCTTAGGGCGGGGAGCGAGCACAGATACGCAGTATTTT. It codes for CASSLGRGASTDTQYF.

This clone was counted once. The chain employs TRBV7-8 and TRBJ1-2; 8 bases are a match to TRBD1. V shed 3 bases and J 0 bases; nucleotides not matched to a gene: 3. The CDR3 covers 15 residues. Germline V gene lookup returns CDR1 SGHVS and CDR2 FQNEAQ. The CDR3 DNA reads as TGTGCCAGCAGCTTTCGGACAGGGACTAACTATGGCTACACCTTC. It yields the protein CASSFRTGTNYGYTF.

This clone was seen a handful of times. CDR3 residues: CASSALETDTQYF. In DNA form, the CDR3 reads TGTGCCAGCAGCGCCCTAGAGACAGATACGCAGTATTTT. The rearrangement joins TRBV6-4 to TRBJ2-3; D remains ambiguous. Between the trimmed V and J ends, which lost 6 bases and 3 bases, there was a span of 10 bases. This CDR3 has 13 residues. Germline CDR1 reads MRHNA; CDR2 reads SNTAGT.

The chain couples TRBV6-5 to TRBJ1-3; D call uncertain. The CDR3 spans 16 residues. Germline CDR1 reads MNHEY; CDR2 reads SVGAGI. V shed 0 bases and J shed 0 bases, with 9 bases lying between them. In nucleotides, the CDR3 is TGTGCCAGCAGTTACTCAAGACCGAACTCTGGAAACACCATATATTTT. Encoded protein: CASSYSRPNSGNTIYF.

This clone occurred once. This sequence joins TRBV7-8 and TRBJ2-7; 9 bases match TRBD1. Germline V lookup: CDR1 SGHVS, CDR2 FQNEAQ. This CDR3 has 17 amino acids. Trimming cost V 1 base and J 5 bases; bases outside gene matches: 12. The CDR3 region is CASSLEAGTGTGHEQYF. CDR3 DNA: TGTGCCAGCAGCTTAGAAGCAGGAACCGGGACAGGGCACGAGCAGTACTTC.

CDR3 in DNA: TGTGCCAGCAGTTCTGCCAGCGGGGATTCCTACGAGCAGTACTTC. It is translated as CASSSASGDSYEQYF. The J gene is TRBJ2-7, the V gene TRBV28; TRBD2 aligns across 7 bases. CDR3 length: 15 amino acids. Germline loops: CDR1 MDHEN, CDR2 SYDVKM. J lost 1 base, V lost 4 bases, and 7 bases had no gene match.

This chain links TRBV9 with TRBJ2-1, with 10 bases that match TRBD2. Germline CDR1 SGDLS, CDR2 YYNGEE. V was pared by 0 bases and J by 9 bases, with 6 bases of the junction left unmatched. There are 15 residues in the CDR3. DNA of the CDR3: TGTGCCAGCAGCGTAGTCCCGGGACTAGCGAGTGAGCAGTTCTTC. Translated: CASSVVPGLASEQFF.

A few counts support this clone. The chain links TRBV19 to TRBJ2-2, with D perhaps TRBD2 (6 bases). The V gene's germline CDR1 is LNHDA and CDR2 SQIVND (reference sequence). V shed 8 bases and J shed 1 base, with 23 bases lying between them. The CDR3 is 18 residues long. The CDR3 here is CASQGRRGGSLNTGELFF. In nucleotides, the CDR3 is TGTGCCAGTCAAGGGCGTAGAGGAGGGAGCCTGAACACCGGGGAGCTGTTTTTT.

The V call is TRBV24-1, the J call TRBJ2-3; D might be TRBD1 or TRBD2, each matching 6 bases. CDR1 KGHDR and CDR2 SFDVKD come from the germline V gene. CDR3 length equals 16 residues. V shed 4 bases and J shed 2 bases, with 15 bases lying between them. The CDR3 spells CATSELTGATTDTQYF. DNA of the CDR3: TGTGCCACCAGTGAATTGACGGGGGCCACCACAGATACGCAGTATTTT.

This clone was recorded a few times. This chain joins TRBV15 and TRBJ2-2, with D perhaps TRBD2 (6 bases). CDR1 and CDR2 (germline): LNHNV, YYDKDF (reference sequence). V was pared by 8 bases and J by 0 bases, with 7 bases between. The CDR3 length is 13 residues. CDR3 loop: CATGDSNTGELFF. Here the CDR3 DNA reads TGTGCCACCGGGGACTCGAACACCGGGGAGCTGTTTTTT.